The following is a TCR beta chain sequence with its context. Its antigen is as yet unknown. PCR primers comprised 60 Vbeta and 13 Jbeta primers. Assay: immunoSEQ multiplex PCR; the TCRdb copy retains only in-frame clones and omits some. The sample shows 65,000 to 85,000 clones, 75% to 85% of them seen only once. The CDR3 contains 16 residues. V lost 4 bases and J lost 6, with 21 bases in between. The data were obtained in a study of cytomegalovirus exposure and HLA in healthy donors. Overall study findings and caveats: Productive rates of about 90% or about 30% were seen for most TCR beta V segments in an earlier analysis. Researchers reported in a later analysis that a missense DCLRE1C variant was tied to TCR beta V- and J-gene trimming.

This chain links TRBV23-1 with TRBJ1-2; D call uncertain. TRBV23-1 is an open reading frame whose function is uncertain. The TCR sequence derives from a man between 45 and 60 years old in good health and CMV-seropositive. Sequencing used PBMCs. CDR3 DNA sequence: TGCGCCAGCAGTCCCTCCTTGACCGGGGTCCGCGATGGCTACACCTTC. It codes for CASSPSLTGVRDGYTF.